This TCR beta chain was captured in a study of T-cell memory formation after mild COVID-19. Whole-study findings and limits: Second-wave clones that peaked on day 37 lacked confirmed SARS-CoV-2 specificity. Memory sampled before infection contained some responding clones, suggesting cross-reactive memory joined.

This CDR3 is 13 amino acids long. CDR1 and CDR2 (germline): SGHRS, YFSETQ. TCRdb passed the 5' RACE reads through MiXCR, listing each CDR3 protein once. The sample comprises around 340,000 distinct CDR3 sequences, roughly 13% of which are singletons, and 20% to 25% rests with the top ten. In the case of this clonotype: The antigen is not known. One end of the junction varies from germline; a read error may be responsible.

The TCR sequence derives from a man aged 18-30 years who had mild COVID-19 (a few samples of this study predate the infection). Cell type and time point are not known. Sequencing was carried out using PBMCs or a T cell subset sorted from them (not recorded which). This sequence joins TRBV5-1 and TRBJ1-6; a possible D gene is TRBD1 (5 bases). CDR3 DNA: TGCGCAAGCAGCTTGGGGACCGACGGGCCCCTCCACTTT. This encodes CASSLGTDGPLHF.